This T cell receptor beta chain was identified in a study of Ad26.COV2.S vaccination and SARS-CoV-2 variants (dated by TCRdb to about 2021). Background for the entire study: Donors in the vaccine arm were drawn from COV1001, a multicentre, randomized, double-blind, placebo-controlled phase I-IIa trial testing Ad26.COV2.S in healthy adults. Trial participants were randomized into five groups of five, in which low-dose or high-dose Ad26.COV2.S was given once or twice, or placebo was given on both occasions. The TCR-sequenced set comprised approximately 32 samples: around 20 Ad26.COV2.S vaccine recipients, 5 placebo recipients and 8 SARS-CoV-2 convalescent individuals. Sequencing of the TCRbeta repertoire served to evaluate the specificity and breadth of SARS-CoV-2-reactive T cell receptors following Ad26.COV2.S vaccination. Ad26.COV2.S was given intramuscularly at 5x10^10 or 1x10^11 viral particles, as a single shot or as two shots 56 days apart. Throughout the experiments and outcome assessment, investigators stayed blinded to trial group allocation. What the study reported, not specific to this receptor: Substantial breadth of spike-specific CD8+ and CD4+ T cell responses was reported after vaccination. The authors noted that the TCR breadth and depth analyses may have underestimated total T cell responses. Comparable non-spike TCR breadth was observed between vaccine and placebo recipients, consistent with only spike being contained in the vaccine. Higher spike-specific TCR breadth was observed in Ad26.COV2.S recipients than in placebo recipients (P = 0.0014). The study was not powered for comparison of responses between vaccine doses or regimens.

The label giving this sample's treatment or condition can be read as: around 19 received Ad26.COV2.S at low or high dose, single or two shots; about 5 received placebo; per-sample allocation not given. For vaccine and placebo recipients, the sequenced repertoires came from samples collected on day 63 after the first injection. In Cohort 1b, roughly 25 adults aged 18-55 years were enrolled at a single site in Boston, USA, between 29 July and 7 August 2020. Ad26.COV2.S was a replication-incompetent adenovirus type 26 vector that expressed a prefusion-stabilized SARS-CoV-2 spike protein derived from the original Wuhan strain. The immunoSEQ Assay was used to sequence TCRbeta CDR3 regions. After extraction, genomic DNA underwent amplification by bias-controlled multiplex PCR, followed by high-throughput sequencing. The source study handled its data this way. To quantify the absolute abundance of each unique TCRbeta CDR3 region, sequences were collapsed and filtered. Usable DNA was measured by amplifying reference genes present in all nucleated cells, and TCRbeta template counts were normalized to that usable DNA to estimate T cell fraction. Repertoire TCRs were annotated as SARS-CoV-2-specific when V gene, CDR3 amino acid sequence and J gene were exactly matched to a known reactive TCR set. The reference SARS-CoV-2 TCR set came from MIRA and was filtered for enrichment in COVID-19-positive ImmuneCODE repertoires, removing public or cross-reactive TCRs. Based on the MIRA antigens, annotated TCRs were further analysed at the level of specific ORF or position within ORF. Breadth was defined as annotated unique rearrangements over total unique productive rearrangements; depth was the summed frequency of those rearrangements. Group comparisons of TCR breadth used two-sided Wilcoxon rank-sum tests. Drawn from immuneACCESS, this table holds only the in-frame rearrangements with V and J called that TCRdb kept. Clones are partly lost; checked studies trace under half to an unresolved V gene and leave the rest unexplained. V, J and clone size are taken as reported in that table, and D and trimming were inferred from the DNA itself. Recorded for this sample are about 350,000 clones; approximately 90% of them occurred a single time. Clones ranked in the top ten supply approximately 5.9% of the sample.

In regard to this clone: Its cognate antigen has yet to be identified. Base quality data are lacking; no much larger clone is found one base away.

The germline V gene (reference sequence) sets CDR1 to LGHDT and CDR2 to YNNKEL. The CDR3, from cysteine to phenylalanine, totals 10 residues. The CDR3 DNA has 30 bases and is translated from base 1. V loses 8 bases of germline sequence and J loses 2 bases, and the interval between the two ends is 1 base. The V gene is TRBV3-1 (or the pseudogene TRBV3-2) and the J gene is TRBJ1-3, with the D gene not clear enough to name. The sequence was obtained from a person aged 18-60 years who received the Ad26.COV2.S COVID-19 vaccine or a placebo. Sequences were derived from peripheral blood, sampled in a trial of Ad26.COV2.S vaccine versus placebo. The nucleotide sequence reads as follows: TGTGCCAGCGCTGGAAACACCATATATTTT. Translation gives CASAGNTIYF.